The 28 T cell receptor beta chains reported below all come from one sample, sequenced in a study of blood T cell repertoires in COVID-19. Generated by immunoSEQ multiplex PCR, the TCRdb table keeps only in-frame clones and is missing some. Here the sample spans a few hundred thousand clones, about nine tenths being singletons. The sequenced sample was peripheral blood. The receptors derive from a woman in her thirties with active or convalescent COVID-19.

The chain is built from TRBV29-1 and TRBJ2-3; TRBD2 is a possible D gene (5 bases). CDR1 is SQVTM, CDR2 ANQGSEA, per germline. V was trimmed by 2 bases and J by 1 base, leaving 10 bases between them. This CDR3 has 14 residues. In DNA, the CDR3 is TGCAGCGTTGAAAGCGGCGGGCGCACAGATACGCAGTATTTT. Protein: CSVESGGRTDTQYF.

V gene TRBV15 combines with J gene TRBJ1-2; D is unresolved. CDR3 size: 17 residues. Germline lookup yields CDR1 LNHNV and CDR2 YYDKDF (reference sequence). Trimming took 0 bases from V and 3 from J, leaving 17 bases between them. In DNA form, the CDR3 reads TGTGCCACCAGCAGAGATGGCAACCTGAGGCCTGACTATGGCTACACCTTC. Protein: CATSRDGNLRPDYGYTF.

In its sample, this clone was seen a few times. V gene TRBV13 combines with J gene TRBJ2-2, with 11 positions matching TRBD2. Germline V gives CDR1 PRHDT, CDR2 FYEKMQ (reference sequence). The V and J ends lost 4 bases and 1 base, in that order; junction bases with no gene match: 5. CDR3 size: 17 residues. The CDR3, as DNA: TGTGCCAGCAGCTCCATAGCGGGGGGGCAGAACACCGGGGAGCTGTTTTTT. Its translation: CASSSIAGGQNTGELFF. The full variable domain, rest sourced from reference TRBV13 and TRBJ2-2, is AAGVIQSPRHLIKEKRETATLKCYPIPRHDTVYWYQQGPGQDPQFLISFYEKMQSDKGSIPDRFSAQQFSDYHSELNMSSLELGDSALYFCASSSIAGGQNTGELFFGEGSRLTVL.

With respect to this clone: An end of the junction does not agree with germline; a read error may underlie this. The rearrangement joins TRBV20-1 to TRBJ2-1; D unresolved. The CDR3 runs to 10 residues. The germline V gene has CDR1 DFQATT and CDR2 SNEGSKA (reference sequence). The CDR3 region is CSARRDNVIF. The CDR3 nucleotides read TGCAGTGCTCGTCGCGACAACGTAATCTTC.

The gene calls are TRBV19 and TRBJ1-2; D is uncertain. This CDR3 region has 15 residues. Trimming took 1 base from V and 4 from J, leaving 13 bases between them. Germline V gene lookup returns CDR1 LNHDA and CDR2 SQIVND (reference sequence). CDR3 sequence reads: CASSIVPGGSYGYTF. The CDR3 region has the DNA TGTGCCAGTAGTATAGTGCCAGGAGGTAGCTATGGCTACACCTTC.

CDR3 nucleotides: TGCAGCGTTGAGCCCTGGACAGGGGGCGGCTATGGCTACACCTTC. This gives the protein CSVEPWTGGGYGYTF. The chain is built from TRBV29-1 and TRBJ1-2, with TRBD1 matching over 11 bases. The V segment lost 3 bases and the J segment 4 bases; nucleotides outside the gene matches: 7. The CDR3 length is 15 residues. Germline-derived CDR1 and CDR2 are SQVTM and ANQGSEA. Complete variable domain (other parts from reference TRBV29-1 and TRBJ1-2): SAVISQKPSRDICQRGTSLTIQCQVDSQVTMMFWYRQQPGQSLTLIATANQGSEATYESGFVIDKFPISRPNLTFSTLTVSNMSPEDSSIYLCSVEPWTGGGYGYTFGSGTRLTVV.

The chain carries TRBV28 and TRBJ1-2; the match to TRBD1 covers 10 bases. J was trimmed by 4 bases and V by 9 bases; bases with no gene match: 5. Germline lookup yields CDR1 MDHEN and CDR2 SYDVKM. This CDR3 has 13 residues. Here the CDR3 reads CASKGQGFYGYTF. Here the CDR3 DNA reads TGTGCCAGTAAGGGACAGGGGTTCTATGGCTACACCTTC.

The V call is TRBV10-3, the J call TRBJ1-6; 7 bases are shared with TRBD1. Germline V gives CDR1 ENHRY, CDR2 SYGVKD. Trimming cost V 6 bases and J 5 bases; bases outside gene matches: 1. This CDR3 is built from 13 residues. CDR3 DNA sequence: TGTGCCATCAGCACAGGGGATAATTCACCCCTCCACTTT. Translation: CAISTGDNSPLHF.

The V call is TRBV3-1 (or the pseudogene TRBV3-2), the J call TRBJ2-1; 8 nucleotides match TRBD2. The CDR3 covers 13 residues. Germline loops: CDR1 LGHDT, CDR2 YNNKEL (reference sequence). V lost 4 bases to trimming and J lost 6 bases; unmatched junction nucleotides: 2. The CDR3 DNA follows: TGTGCCAGCAGCCTCCTAGCGGGCAATGAGCAGTTCTTC. Translating it yields CASSLLAGNEQFF.

This clone came up a few times. This chain connects TRBV19 to TRBJ1-5, with 12 bases lining up with TRBD1. The CDR3 loop spans 15 amino acids. The V and J ends lost 7 bases and 6 bases, in that order; junction bases with no gene match: 7. Per germline, CDR1 LNHDA and CDR2 SQIVND (reference sequence). The CDR3 region has the DNA TGTGCCAGTACAGGGACAGGGGGCGTGGGTCAGCCCCAGCATTTT. Translating gives CASTGTGGVGQPQHF.

This chain uses TRBV7-2 with TRBJ2-1; 13 nucleotides agree with TRBD2. The germline gives CDR1 SGHTA, CDR2 FQGNSA. The CDR3 loop spans 16 amino acids. V lost 1 base and J lost 9; bases outside the gene matches: 6. Here the CDR3 reads CASSLVVTSGGTEQFF. CDR3 nucleotide sequence: TGTGCCAGCAGCTTAGTGGTGACTAGCGGGGGGACTGAGCAGTTCTTC.

This rearrangement joins TRBV4-3 to TRBJ2-7; a weak D match, TRBD1 (5 bases). This CDR3 region has 15 residues. V shed 4 bases and J shed 4 bases, with 17 bases lying between them. Germline loops: CDR1 LGHNA, CDR2 YSLEER. The CDR3 protein is CASSRGPGSIYEQYF. In DNA form, the CDR3 reads TGCGCCAGCAGCCGGGGCCCCGGGTCGATTTACGAGCAGTACTTC.

The rearrangement joins TRBV7-9 to TRBJ1-1; 9 bases match TRBD1. The CDR3 is 15 residues long. With 4 bases clipped from V and 5 bases from J, the junction kept 8 bases outside the gene matches. The germline CDR1 and CDR2 sequences are SEHNR and FQNEAQ (reference sequence). CDR3 residues: CASSSQGAMRTEAFF. Written as DNA, the CDR3 is TGTGCCAGCAGCTCACAGGGGGCGATGAGAACTGAAGCTTTCTTT.

The sample holds one count of this clone. J is TRBJ2-3 and V is TRBV7-2; D perhaps matches TRBD2 (6 bases). Germline V gene lookup returns CDR1 SGHTA and CDR2 FQGNSA. With 4 bases removed from V and 2 bases from J, the gap between germline ends came to 13 bases. The CDR3 loop spans 15 amino acids. The CDR3: CASSSVAELTDTQYF. CDR3 sequence (DNA): TGTGCCAGCAGCTCGGTAGCGGAGCTCACAGATACGCAGTATTTT.

The rearrangement links TRBV28 to TRBJ1-2; TRBD1 aligns across 10 bases. CDR1 and CDR2 from the germline V gene are MDHEN and SYDVKM. CDR3 size: 13 residues. J gave up 4 bases and V 8 bases, and 4 bases lay outside the gene matches. As DNA, the CDR3 is TGTGCCAGCTCCGGGACAGGGGTCTATGGCTACACCTTC. Protein product: CASSGTGVYGYTF.

This clone has a handful of counts. The chain links TRBV6-5 to TRBJ2-1; D is possibly TRBD1 (5 bases). Germline CDR1 and CDR2: MNHEY and SVGAGI. There are 15 residues in the CDR3. The V and J ends lost 6 bases and 0 bases respectively, with 12 bases between them. The CDR3 region is CASSYRQSSYNEQFF. The CDR3 DNA reads as TGTGCCAGCAGCTATCGACAGAGCTCCTACAATGAGCAGTTCTTC.

This sequence joins TRBV4-3 and TRBJ2-5, with D perhaps matching TRBD2 (7 bases). CDR1 and CDR2 (germline): LGHNA, YSLEER. V was pared by 4 bases and J by 5 bases, with 17 bases between. The CDR3 has 15 amino acids. The CDR3 loop reads CASSRLRGGRETQYF. The CDR3 coding sequence is TGCGCCAGCAGCCGGTTAAGGGGGGGGCGCGAGACCCAGTACTTC.

The chain couples TRBV14 to TRBJ1-1; D is perhaps TRBD1 (5 bases). V lost 4 bases, J lost 0 bases, and 9 bases lay in between. Germline values: CDR1 SGHDN, CDR2 FVKESK. The length of the CDR3 is 14 residues. CDR3 region: CASSLWGVNTEAFF. CDR3 bases: TGTGCCAGCAGCCTCTGGGGCGTGAACACTGAAGCTTTCTTT.

In this sample, this clone turned up once. This chain joins TRBV28 and TRBJ2-5; D might be TRBD1 (6 bases). CDR3 size: 15 residues. Trimming pared 1 base from V and 1 base from J, leaving 10 bases between. Germline lookup yields CDR1 MDHEN and CDR2 SYDVKM. CDR3 coding DNA: TGTGCCAGCAGTTTATCAGGGGCCGTCCAAGAGACCCAGTACTTC. Protein: CASSLSGAVQETQYF.

This chain joins TRBV9 and TRBJ1-1; D is undetermined. The V end lost 2 bases, the J end lost 5 bases, and 16 bases lay between the germline ends. This CDR3 comprises 15 residues. CDR1 is SGDLS and CDR2 is YYNGEE in the germline V gene. The CDR3: CASSVALGRETEAFF. The CDR3 DNA follows: TGTGCCAGCAGCGTTGCTCTCGGTCGAGAAACTGAAGCTTTCTTT.

J is TRBJ2-2 and V is TRBV4-3, with D perhaps matching TRBD1 (5 bases). This CDR3 has 17 amino acids. Germline-derived CDR1 and CDR2 are LGHNA and YSLEER. V lost 2 bases and J lost 4, with 17 bases in between. The CDR3 DNA follows: TGCGCCAGCAGCCAACGACAGACCCTCTTGATCACCGGGGAGCTGTTTTTT. Residues: CASSQRQTLLITGELFF.

The chain combines TRBV19 with TRBJ1-3; maybe TRBD1 (5 bases). Trimming took off 7 bases at V and 0 bases at J, with 10 bases between the two ends. Germline CDR1 and CDR2: LNHDA and SQIVND (reference sequence). The CDR3 is 14 amino acids. CDR3 DNA sequence: TGTGCCAGTACCGTGACAGCCTCTGGAAACACCATATATTTT. Protein product: CASTVTASGNTIYF.

This clone was counted a single time. This chain joins TRBV18 and TRBJ2-1; D is perhaps TRBD2 (5 bases). Looked up from germline, CDR1 is KGHSH and CDR2 is LQKENI. The CDR3 sequence is 13 residues long. V shed 2 bases and J shed 5 bases, with 7 bases lying between them. As DNA, the CDR3 is TGTGCCAGCTCACCAACAGCGGACAATGAGCAGTTCTTC. It yields the protein CASSPTADNEQFF.

This sequence joins TRBV9 and TRBJ2-1; 7 bases agree with TRBD2. J was trimmed by 8 bases and V by 0 bases; bases with no gene match: 5. Germline V CDR1 and CDR2: SGDLS, YYNGEE. CDR3 size: 14 residues. CDR3 DNA: TGTGCCAGCAGCGTAGGACTAGCCCAGCATGAGCAGTTCTTC. Translation: CASSVGLAQHEQFF.

The genes are TRBV14 and TRBJ1-6; D perhaps matches TRBD1 (5 bases). Germline V gene sequence: CDR1 SGHDN, CDR2 FVKESK. The V gene lost 1 base and the J gene lost 5 bases, with 12 bases spanning the gap. The CDR3 covers 16 residues. The CDR3 loop reads CASSQAGLAHNSPLHF. The CDR3, as DNA: TGTGCCAGCAGCCAAGCAGGGTTGGCCCATAATTCACCCCTCCACTTT.

The J gene is TRBJ1-5, the V gene TRBV7-2; D is unresolved. Trimming removed 1 base from V and 7 bases from J, with 11 bases in between. CDR3 length: 14 amino acids. Germline loops: CDR1 SGHTA, CDR2 FQGNSA. CDR3 residues: CASSLGGWGQPQHF. CDR3 in DNA: TGTGCCAGCAGCTTAGGAGGGTGGGGACAGCCCCAGCATTTT.

J is TRBJ1-1 and V is TRBV5-6, with 9 bases that match TRBD1. This CDR3 comprises 18 residues. V lost 4 bases to trimming and J lost 1 base; unmatched junction nucleotides: 14. CDR1 and CDR2 (germline): SGHDT, YYEEEE. The CDR3 is CASSGQQGATPRNTEAFF. CDR3 in DNA: TGTGCCAGCAGCGGCCAACAGGGGGCCACCCCTCGGAACACTGAAGCTTTCTTT.

This chain links TRBV6-2 or TRBV6-3 with TRBJ2-7, with D perhaps TRBD2 (6 bases). Germline CDR1 and CDR2: MNHEY and SVGEGT. Trimming stripped 2 bases from V and 3 bases from J, with 11 bases between. This CDR3 is 14 amino acids long. The CDR3 loop is CASSYAGPVYEQYF. In DNA form, the CDR3 reads TGTGCCAGCAGTTACGCGGGGCCGGTCTACGAGCAGTACTTC.